This record looks at one T cell receptor (beta chain) sequence and its context. TCRdb's table, derived via immunoSEQ multiplex PCR, lists solely in-frame clones and lacks some. This sample has approximately 82,000 clones, with about 89% found just once. V was trimmed by 0 bases and J by 6 bases, leaving 9 bases between them. Germline V lookup: CDR1 LGHNA, CDR2 YNFKEQ. The CDR3 is 14 amino acids. The record originates from a study of OX40 agonist ivuxolimab in advanced cancers. The sequencing here drew on CD4+ or CD8+ T cells sorted from blood, taken in a trial of the OX40 agonist ivuxolimab. The receptor was isolated from an adult with an advanced solid tumor such as melanoma, head and neck, liver or kidney cancer. The chain joins TRBV4-2 to TRBJ2-4, with no clear D. The CDR3, as DNA: TGTGCCAGCAGCCAAGACAGATATGTAAACATTCAGTACTTC. Residues: CASSQDRYVNIQYF.